Listed below are T cell receptor beta chains from one sample, sequenced in a study of blood T cell repertoires in COVID-19. Profiled with immunoSEQ multiplex PCR; TCRdb holds only in-frame clones, not every one. The repertoire has more than 120,000 clones, around 88% of them found once; the top ten carry about 28%. Sequencing was carried out using peripheral blood. The receptors originated from a human donor in a cohort sampled during active COVID-19. Both conserved end residues are part of each CDR3.

CDR3 protein,V gene
CASSQEGLQKNEQFF,TRBV3-1/TRBV3-2
CASSTTPQGEQYF,TRBV19
CASSHTYRGRIETQYF,TRBV3-1/TRBV3-2
CARSPRTGNNSPLHF,TRBV5-3
CASSGQGATNEKLFF,TRBV5-1
CASSLWLADTQYF,TRBV5-4
CASRGPSGNTIYF,TRBV6-6
CASSSLAGGPDTGELFF,TRBV11-2
CASSQGPRVNTEAFF,TRBV27
CASSSPGQGAASYEQYF,TRBV5-4
CASSIGGPGVRLTQHF,TRBV19
CASSSHSGVNTGELFF,TRBV7-9
CASRAQGNQPQHF,TRBV2